This T cell receptor beta chain was obtained from a study of T-cell memory formation after mild COVID-19. The CDR3 has 13 amino acids. V lost 3 bases and J 11 bases, leaving 16 bases between the germline ends. Germline CDR1 is LNHDA and CDR2 is SQIVND (reference sequence). Using its own MiXCR run on the 5' RACE reads, TCRdb lists one record per CDR3 protein. The data show 300,000 to 400,000 distinct CDR3 sequences, 25% to 30% seen once. Study-wide findings and caveats: A balance of CD4 and CD8 characterized clones contracting day 15 to 85, whereas later expanders leaned CD4+. Day 37-peaking second-wave clones had unconfirmed SARS-CoV-2 specificity.

This clonotype was seen a few times. Its antigen is as yet unknown. The source of this sequence is an adult woman who had mild COVID-19 (a few samples of this study predate the infection). Cell type and time point are not known. The sequencing sample was made of PBMCs or a T cell subset sorted from them (not recorded which). V gene TRBV19 combines with J gene TRBJ1-2; TRBD1 might be the D (6 bases). The CDR3 protein is CASSIEGTKVYTF. In DNA form, the CDR3 reads TGTGCCAGTAGTATCGAGGGGACAAAGGTTTACACCTTC.